Listed below are T cell receptor beta chains from one sample, sequenced in a study of cytomegalovirus exposure and HLA in healthy donors. Profiling relied on immunoSEQ multiplex PCR, and the TCRdb table lists in-frame clones only, not all of them. Of 100,000 to 150,000 clones listed, less than 80% were seen once; the top ten hold more than 3%. Sequences were obtained from PBMCs. These receptor sequences come from a woman aged 50 to 60 in good health and CMV-seronegative. CDR3s include the opening cysteine and the closing phenylalanine or tryptophan. Fields, in order: D gene, J gene, V gene, clone size, CDR3 DNA, CDR3 protein. D genes are given only for firm matches. Rows give clone size only sometimes, using once, few, many, or a class for an expanded clone.

>.|TRBJ2-5|TRBV28|.
TGTGCCAGCTGGGCGGACAGTCCAGTAGAGACCCAGTACTTC
CASWADSPVETQYF
>.|TRBJ1-4|TRBV6-1|.
TGTGCCAGCAGTGAAGCTCTTATCGAAAAACTGTTTTTT
CASSEALIEKLFF
>.|TRBJ2-7|TRBV10-3|.
TGTGCCACCAAACCTCTGACAGCCCAAGGGGACGAGCAGTACTTC
CATKPLTAQGDEQYF
>.|TRBJ2-3|TRBV11-2|.
TGTGCCAGCAGCTTAGCCCCTAGCACAGATACGCAGTATTTT
CASSLAPSTDTQYF
>.|TRBJ2-1|TRBV29-1|.
TGCAGCGTTGGTGGGGGCCATGAGCAGTTCTTC
CSVGGGHEQFF
>TRBD2|TRBJ2-7|TRBV4-3|once
TGCGCCAGCAGTAGCGGGAGAATCACGGACGAGCAGTACTTC
CASSSGRITDEQYF
>.|TRBJ2-1|TRBV11-2|.
TGTGCCAGCAGCCCCTGGGAGGAGCAGTTCTTC
CASSPWEEQFF
>TRBD1|TRBJ1-1|TRBV6-5|.
TGTGCCAGCAGTTCTCGGGACAGGGGGAACACTGAAGCTTTCTTT
CASSSRDRGNTEAFF
>.|TRBJ1-2|TRBV4-3|.
TGCGCCAGCAGCCAAGGGTCCGGGACTTCTCCCACCTTC
CASSQGSGTSPTF
>TRBD2|TRBJ2-7|TRBV6-1|once
TGTGCCAGCGGAGCTAGCGGGAGTCGCTTC
CASGASGSRF